The present T cell receptor (beta chain) was sequenced within a study of human T cells and chemical hapten exposure. Study in general: Upper-back patches of 0.01% DPC were read at 6 days. General study points: Once DPC sensitization occurred, TCRs above 1 in 1000 frequency showed no change. Significantly greater numbers of large CDR3 similarity clusters came from expanded TCRs than from controls.

The time point: pre-sensitization, week 0. Treatment meaning: therapeutic diphenylcyclopropenone sensitization with weekly scalp DPC. TCRdb re-analysed the RACE reads in MiXCR, keeping a single row per CDR3 protein. The sample consists of a few hundred thousand distinct CDR3 sequences, 7% to 10% of them appearing once. This clonotype was counted only a few times. The antigen is undetermined. The starting material was whole blood, obtained in connection with sensitization to the hapten diphenylcyclopropenone (DPC). This clonotype originated in a woman in her thirties or forties with alopecia areata. Some clones in this sample may be carry-over from other donors' samples.

The CDR3, as DNA: TGTGCCATCAGAGGAGCAGGGTTTGGAAACACCATATATTTT. This sequence encodes CAIRGAGFGNTIYF. The chain couples TRBV10-3 to TRBJ1-3; possible D gene TRBD1, 5 bases. Trimming took 6 bases from V and 3 from J, leaving 12 bases between them. The CDR3 contains 14 residues. Germline CDR1 is ENHRY and CDR2 is SYGVKD.